This TCR beta chain is drawn from a study of T cell responses to AZD1222 COVID-19 vaccine. The CDR3 runs 14 residues. Looked up from germline, CDR1 is GTSNPN and CDR2 is SVGIG (reference sequence). V dropped 1 base and J dropped 0 bases, with 9 bases sitting between them. Repertoires were generated with immunoSEQ multiplex PCR, while TCRdb's copy carries only in-frame clones and drops some. This table has about 72,000 clones, about 88% appearing once. V is TRBV30 and J is TRBJ1-2, with D unresolved. The sequence came from an adult who received the AZD1222 COVID-19 vaccine. The sequencing used peripheral blood, collected 28 days after the second AZD1222 dose. CDR3: CAWSGVRANYGYTF. The CDR3 nucleotides are TGTGCCTGGAGTGGGGTGAGAGCTAACTATGGCTACACCTTC.